These 8 T cell receptor beta chains originate from one sample sequenced in a study of T cells in tumors after PD-1 blockade (dated by TCRdb to between 2018 and 2021). What this sample's time point label stands for: before anti-PD-1 therapy. Library construction relied on the immunoSEQ multiplex PCR assay. The table was pulled from immuneACCESS by TCRdb, which kept in-frame rearrangements only. Such tables lose some clones; where checked, under half of the loss comes from unresolved V genes, and the rest has no known cause. Across this sample there are roughly 47,000 clones, with 60% to 80% seen only once. The ten largest clonotypes hold approximately 15% of the sample. Sequencing used PBMCs, obtained before anti-PD-1 treatment. These receptors came from a human donor with basal cell carcinoma.

The J gene is TRBJ2-1, the V gene TRBV28; 9 nucleotides line up with TRBD2. Looked up from germline, CDR1 is MDHEN and CDR2 is SYDVKM. The CDR3 runs 16 residues. V trimming: 6 bases; J trimming: 0 bases; junction bases outside the gene matches: 6. CDR3 DNA sequence: TGTGCCAGCAGAAATAGCGGGAGCGGCTCCTACAATGAGCAGTTCTTC. It specifies CASRNSGSGSYNEQFF.

The V and J genes are TRBV30 and TRBJ1-1; D not resolved. The length of the CDR3 is 16 residues. Germline V CDR1 and CDR2: GTSNPN, SVGIG (reference sequence). Trimming took 2 bases from V and 4 from J, leaving 20 bases between them. The CDR3 nucleotides read TGTGCCTGGAGTCCCCCCGGATCTATTCATCTCACTGAAGCTTTCTTT. Residues: CAWSPPGSIHLTEAFF.

The chain couples TRBV4-2 to TRBJ2-3; D is perhaps TRBD2 (5 bases). V lost 0 bases, J lost 4 bases, and 14 bases lay in between. Germline CDR1 and CDR2: LGHNA and YNFKEQ. The CDR3 is 16 residues long. Here the CDR3 DNA reads TGTGCCAGCAGCCAAGATGTGGGAGTTGCATCAGATACGCAGTATTTT. Translation gives CASSQDVGVASDTQYF.

The V call is TRBV9, the J call TRBJ2-2; no clear D gene. This CDR3 contains 12 residues. CDR1 and CDR2 (germline): SGDLS, YYNGEE. V shed 0 bases and J shed 9 bases, with 6 bases lying between them. The CDR3 reads CASSVAMRELFF. In DNA form, the CDR3 reads TGTGCCAGCAGCGTAGCTATGCGGGAGCTGTTTTTT.

The chain uses TRBV2 and TRBJ1-5, with D possibly matching TRBD1 (6 bases). Trimming removed 6 bases at V and 1 base at J, with 10 bases between. Germline loops: CDR1 SNHLY, CDR2 FYNNEI. This CDR3 spans 14 amino acids. CDR3 sequence reads: CASRTGTSNQPQHF. The CDR3 region has the DNA TGTGCCAGCAGAACCGGGACAAGCAATCAGCCCCAGCATTTT.

This clone was picked up one time. In DNA form, the CDR3 reads TGTGCCAGCAGCCAAGATGTTGACACGCAAGAGACCCAGTACTTC. It codes for CASSQDVDTQETQYF. The V and J genes are TRBV4-2 and TRBJ2-5; no clear D gene. The V gene lost 0 bases and the J gene lost 2 bases, with 10 bases spanning the gap. CDR1 and CDR2 (germline): LGHNA, YNFKEQ. This CDR3 has 15 residues.

The gene calls are TRBV6-5 and TRBJ1-2; D not resolved. V was clipped by 6 bases and J by 4 bases, with 12 bases between them. The CDR3 runs to 13 residues. Germline values: CDR1 MNHEY, CDR2 SVGAGI. In nucleotides, the CDR3 is TGTGCCAGCAGCTTGGATCTATTCTATGGCTACACCTTC. Translation: CASSLDLFYGYTF.

This chain joins TRBV7-9 and TRBJ2-2; 9 bases map to TRBD1. CDR3 length: 18 amino acids. The junction had 9 bases not matched to a gene; V was cut back by 2 bases and J by 2 bases. Germline CDR1 reads SEHNR; CDR2 reads FQNEAQ (reference sequence). CDR3 amino acids: CASSLLGMGQGNTGELFF. CDR3 DNA: TGTGCCAGCAGCTTACTCGGCATGGGACAGGGTAACACCGGGGAGCTGTTTTTT.